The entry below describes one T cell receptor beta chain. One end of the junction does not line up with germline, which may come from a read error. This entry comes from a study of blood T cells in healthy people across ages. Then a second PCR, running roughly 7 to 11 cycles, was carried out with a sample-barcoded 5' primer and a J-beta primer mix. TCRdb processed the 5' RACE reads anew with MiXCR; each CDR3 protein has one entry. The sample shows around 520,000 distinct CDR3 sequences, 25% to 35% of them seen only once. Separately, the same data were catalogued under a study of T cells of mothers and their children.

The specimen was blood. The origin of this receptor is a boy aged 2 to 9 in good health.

The CDR3 nucleotides are TGTGCCAGCAGCCAAGAGGACTTC. This gives the protein CASSQEDF. This chain joins TRBV3-1 and TRBJ2-1, with D unclear. The CDR3 is 8 residues long. The germline V gene has CDR1 LGHDT and CDR2 YNNKEL (reference sequence).